The sequence of this T cell receptor beta chain was determined in a study of blood T cell repertoires in COVID-19. There are a few counts of this clone. The CDR3 runs to 15 residues. Germline CDR1 is MNHEY and CDR2 is SMNVEV (reference sequence). The V and J ends lost 2 bases and 7 bases, in that order; junction bases with no gene match: 8. This table comes from immunoSEQ multiplex PCR, and its TCRdb copy is limited to in-frame clones, with some not included. The data contain about 220,000 clones, less than 85% of them seen just once; the ten biggest clones take up 3.6%. The sequence came from an elderly woman with acute or convalescent COVID-19. Sequenced input: peripheral blood. J is TRBJ2-7 and V is TRBV27, with TRBD2 identical over 10 bases. CDR3 protein: CASSLRSGGAREQYF. The CDR3 DNA is TGTGCCAGCAGTTTACGCAGCGGGGGGGCGCGGGAGCAGTACTTC.